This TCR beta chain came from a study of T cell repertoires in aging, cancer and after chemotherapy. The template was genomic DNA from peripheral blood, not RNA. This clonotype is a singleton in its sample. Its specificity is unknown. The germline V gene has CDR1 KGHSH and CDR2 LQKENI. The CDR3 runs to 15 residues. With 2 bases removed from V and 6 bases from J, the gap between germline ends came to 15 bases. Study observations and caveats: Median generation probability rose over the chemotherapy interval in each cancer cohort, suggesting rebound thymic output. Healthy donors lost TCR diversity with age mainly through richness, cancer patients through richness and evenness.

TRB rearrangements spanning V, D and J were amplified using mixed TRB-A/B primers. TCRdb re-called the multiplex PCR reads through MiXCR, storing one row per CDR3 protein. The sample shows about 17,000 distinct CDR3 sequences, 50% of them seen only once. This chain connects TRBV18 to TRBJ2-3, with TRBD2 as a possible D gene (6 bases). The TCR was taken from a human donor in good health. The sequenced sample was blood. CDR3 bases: TGTGCCAGCTCACCATCACGGGCTGGGGGGGATACGCAGTATTTT. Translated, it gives CASSPSRAGGDTQYF.